This paragraph covers one TCR beta chain sequence. What this receptor recognizes is not known. At one of its ends the junction is not consistent with the germline gene, which may arise from a read error. The sample is drawn from a study of blood T cell repertoires in COVID-19 (TCRdb year 2020). For the wider study: Samples covering the acute and convalescent phases of COVID-19 were provided by collaborators in the United States, Italy and Spain. The prospective study material was composed of cDNA or gDNA derived from T cells, B-cell-depleted T cells, or PBMCs. Deeply sampled blood TCRbeta repertoires from subjects exposed to, actively infected with, or recovered from COVID-19 were included in the dataset. The repertoires were made available in a free public database intended to serve as a resource for research on the immune response to SARS-CoV-2. Samples were obtained from the ongoing ImmuneRACE study (first 160 participants) and from about 1,300 subjects provided by 6 global collaborators. The sample metadata nearly always contained a de-identified subject ID, COVID-19 status, age in years and sex. HLA class I and class II types, where available, came from metadata supplied by the sample provider rather than from assay-based typing. The research as a whole found: Clinical and demographic metadata were provided uncurated, with the amount varying by source and participant.

There are 15 amino acids in the CDR3, from cysteine to phenylalanine inclusive. The kept DNA is CDR3 alone, 45 bases in frame from the first base. According to the germline V gene, CDR1 reads KGHSH and CDR2 reads LQKENI. TCRbeta CDR3 regions were amplified from genomic DNA using the immunoSEQ Assay, a bias-controlled multiplex PCR. The published analysis was carried out like this. The number of nucleated cells in each sample was estimated from the amplification of reference gene primers within the assay. To quantify the absolute abundance of each unique TCRbeta CDR3 rearrangement, sequence reads were collapsed and filtered. For each sample, productive Simpson clonality was calculated by taking the square root of Simpson's diversity index across productive rearrangements. The table was pulled from immuneACCESS by TCRdb, which kept in-frame rearrangements only. Such tables lose some clones; where checked, under half of the loss comes from unresolved V genes, and the rest has no known cause. That table supplies the V and J calls and clone size; D and trimming were determined from the DNA. The sample profile shows 120,000 or so clones; about 86% of them were found once. Around 2.1% of the sample comes from the top ten.

Whole blood was collected in K2EDTA tubes by collaborating institutions according to the institutions' own protocols. For TCRbeta analysis, collaborator samples were shipped as frozen whole blood, as isolated PBMCs, or as DNA extracted from either sample type. The sequenced sample was peripheral blood. This clonotype originated in a woman aged 50 to 60 with acute or convalescent COVID-19. The chain is encoded by TRBV18 joined to TRBJ1-1; no confident D gene assignment can be made. The sequenced DNA: TGTGCCAGCTCAACACCCGAGGTTATGAACACTGAAGCTTTCTTT. The resulting protein is CASSTPEVMNTEAFF.